One sample yielded the 10 T cell receptor beta chains listed below, sequenced in a study of CD8+ T cells in alopecia areata. cDNA reverse transcribed from extracted RNA served as the sequencing template. Assay: immunoSEQ multiplex PCR; the TCRdb copy retains only in-frame clones and omits some. The table lists around 300,000 clones, about three fifths of them singletons. The treatment denotes: oral pan-JAK inhibitor, 5-10 mg twice daily. Material: CD4+ T cells sorted from blood, obtained between weeks 51 and 54, from a patient treated with tofacitinib. All receptors come from a human donor with alopecia areata.

CDR3 bases: TGCAGCGTTGAAGATTTCCGGAACACCGGGGAGCTGTTTTTT. Its protein is CSVEDFRNTGELFF. The chain recombines TRBV29-1 with TRBJ2-2; D not certain. The CDR3 extends over 14 amino acids. V lost 0 bases and J lost 1, with 6 bases in between. Germline V gene sequence: CDR1 SQVTM, CDR2 ANQGSEA.

This rearrangement joins TRBV27 to TRBJ1-6; no reliable D call. Trimming left V 6 bases short and J 7 bases short, with 16 bases between. Germline V gene data show CDR1 as MNHEY and CDR2 as SMNVEV (reference sequence). The CDR3 runs 15 residues. In nucleotides, the CDR3 is TGTGCCAGCAGGCCTTACAAGTCTCCCAATTCACCCCTCCACTTT. This translates into CASRPYKSPNSPLHF.

The rearrangement links TRBV7-2 to TRBJ1-2; D might be TRBD1 (5 bases). Trimming removed 5 bases from V and 6 bases from J, with 13 bases in between. In germline, CDR1 is SGHTA, CDR2 FQGNSA. The CDR3 has 13 residues. In DNA form, the CDR3 reads TGTGCCAGCAGCCTACCAGGGAAGAATGGCTACACCTTC. Translating gives CASSLPGKNGYTF.

The chain links TRBV6-5 to TRBJ1-6; a possible D gene is TRBD1 (6 bases). Trimming stripped 7 bases from V and 3 bases from J, with 10 bases between. The CDR3 totals 14 residues. Germline V lookup: CDR1 MNHEY, CDR2 SVGAGI. CDR3 sequence (DNA): TGTGCCAGCAAGGACAGCCTCTATAATTCACCCCTCCACTTT. This gives the protein CASKDSLYNSPLHF.

The chain has TRBV7-3 and TRBJ2-6; no clear D gene. The CDR3 runs 16 residues. CDR1 is SGHTA, CDR2 FQGTGA, per germline. V was pared by 3 bases and J by 0 bases, with 9 bases between. The CDR3 sequence is CASSFIGRSGANVLTF. In DNA form, the CDR3 reads TGTGCCAGCAGCTTCATCGGACGCTCTGGGGCCAACGTCCTGACTTTC.

The chain uses TRBV5-1 and TRBJ1-1; D unclear. Trimming stripped 4 bases from V and 0 bases from J, with 10 bases between. The CDR3 covers 14 residues. Germline lookup yields CDR1 SGHRS and CDR2 YFSETQ. Written as DNA, the CDR3 is TGCGCCAGCAGCGTGGACGGTATGAACACTGAAGCTTTCTTT. Residues: CASSVDGMNTEAFF.

The chain recombines TRBV18 with TRBJ2-5; tentatively, D is TRBD1 or TRBD2 (5 bases each). The V and J ends lost 3 bases and 4 bases respectively, with 15 bases between them. The CDR3 sequence is 15 residues long. From germline, CDR1 is KGHSH and CDR2 LQKENI. The CDR3 protein is CASSPRDGTGETQYF. CDR3 nucleotides: TGTGCCAGCTCACCTCGGGACGGAACGGGAGAGACCCAGTACTTC.

J is TRBJ2-2 and V is TRBV2; TRBD1 agrees at 9 bases. The length of the CDR3 is 15 residues. Germline assignment: CDR1 SNHLY and CDR2 FYNNEI. With 3 bases clipped from V and 5 bases from J, the junction kept 4 bases outside the gene matches. CDR3 sequence reads: CASSEDRGRTGELFF. CDR3 bases: TGTGCCAGCAGTGAGGACAGGGGTAGAACCGGGGAGCTGTTTTTT.

The gene calls are TRBV7-3 and TRBJ2-3; unclear D gene. The CDR3 is 14 residues long. Germline-derived CDR1 and CDR2 are SGHTA and FQGTGA. V lost 0 bases and J 0 bases, leaving 4 bases between the germline ends. The CDR3 nucleotides are TGTGCCAGCAGCTTAACGAGAAGCACAGATACGCAGTATTTT. Translation: CASSLTRSTDTQYF.

The rearrangement links TRBV6-6 to TRBJ2-3; D is unresolved. V was clipped by 5 bases and J by 10 bases, with 13 bases between them. Germline lookup yields CDR1 MNHNY and CDR2 SVGAGI (reference sequence). This CDR3 contains 12 residues. The CDR3 DNA follows: TGTGCCAGCAGTATGACTCCAACGGCGCAGTATTTT. Residues: CASSMTPTAQYF.